This TCR beta chain derives from a study of control samples from healthy donors and cancer patients. Some clones are missing from TCRdb's copy, which holds only in-frame ones; the method was immunoSEQ multiplex PCR. Of 130,000 or so clones detected, 92% appear once; the ten largest clones hold about 1.9%. Germline trimming cut 4 bases from V and 4 bases from J; bases unmatched to any gene: 4. CDR1 is ENHRY, CDR2 SYGVKD, per germline. This CDR3 is built from 15 residues. Material: blood. This chain links TRBV10-3 with TRBJ1-1; 12 bases are a match to TRBD1. This clonotype was sampled from a woman in her 50s in good health. CDR3 protein: CAISGGTGGGTEAFF. CDR3 nucleotide sequence: TGTGCCATCAGTGGGGGGACAGGGGGCGGCACTGAAGCTTTCTTT.